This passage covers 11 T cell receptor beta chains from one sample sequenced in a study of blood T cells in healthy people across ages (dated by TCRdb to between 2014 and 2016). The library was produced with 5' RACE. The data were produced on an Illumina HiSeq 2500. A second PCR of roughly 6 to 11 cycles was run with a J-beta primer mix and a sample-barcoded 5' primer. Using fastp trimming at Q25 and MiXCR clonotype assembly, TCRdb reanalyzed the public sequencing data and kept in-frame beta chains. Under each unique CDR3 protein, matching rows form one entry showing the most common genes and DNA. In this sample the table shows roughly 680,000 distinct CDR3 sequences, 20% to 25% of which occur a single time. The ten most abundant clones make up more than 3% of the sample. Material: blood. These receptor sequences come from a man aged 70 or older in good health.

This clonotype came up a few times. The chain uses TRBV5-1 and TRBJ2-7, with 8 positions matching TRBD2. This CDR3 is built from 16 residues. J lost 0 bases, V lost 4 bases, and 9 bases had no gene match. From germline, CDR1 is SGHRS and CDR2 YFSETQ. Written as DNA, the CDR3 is TGCGCCAGCAGCCGGATTACGGGAGGGAGCTCCTACGAGCAGTACTTC. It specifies CASSRITGGSSYEQYF.

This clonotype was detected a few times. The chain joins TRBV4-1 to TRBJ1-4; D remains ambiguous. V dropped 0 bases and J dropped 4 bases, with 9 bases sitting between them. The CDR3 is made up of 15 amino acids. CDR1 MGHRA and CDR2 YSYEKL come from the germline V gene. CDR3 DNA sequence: TGCGCCAGCAGCCAAGAAGGCATCCTTAATGAAAAACTGTTTTTT. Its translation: CASSQEGILNEKLFF.

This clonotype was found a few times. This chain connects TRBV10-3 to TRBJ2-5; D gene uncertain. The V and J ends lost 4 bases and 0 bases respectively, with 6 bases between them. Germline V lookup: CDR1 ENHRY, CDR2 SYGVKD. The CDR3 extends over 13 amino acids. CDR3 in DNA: TGTGCCATCAGTGCAGACAACCAAGAGACCCAGTACTTC. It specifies CAISADNQETQYF.

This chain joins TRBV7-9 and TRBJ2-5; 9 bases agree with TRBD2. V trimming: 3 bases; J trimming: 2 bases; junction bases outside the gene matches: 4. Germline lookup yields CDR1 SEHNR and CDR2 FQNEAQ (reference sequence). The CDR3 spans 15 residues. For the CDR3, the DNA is TGTGCCAGCAGCTTGGCTAGCGGGGTTCAAGAGACCCAGTACTTC. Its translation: CASSLASGVQETQYF.

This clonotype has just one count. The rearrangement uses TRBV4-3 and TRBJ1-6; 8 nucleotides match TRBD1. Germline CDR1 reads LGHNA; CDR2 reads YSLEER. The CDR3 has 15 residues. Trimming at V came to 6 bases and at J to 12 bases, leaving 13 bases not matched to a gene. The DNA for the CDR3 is TGCGCCAGCAGTGTAGGAGGACAGGGTTTTTTACCCCTCCACTTT. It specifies CASSVGGQGFLPLHF.

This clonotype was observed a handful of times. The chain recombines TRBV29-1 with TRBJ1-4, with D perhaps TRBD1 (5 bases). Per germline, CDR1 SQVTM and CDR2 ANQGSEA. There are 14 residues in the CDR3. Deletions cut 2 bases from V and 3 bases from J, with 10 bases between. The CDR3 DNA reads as TGCAGCGTTGAAACCGGGGCTGCTAATGAAAAACTGTTTTTT. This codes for CSVETGAANEKLFF.

The CDR3 region has the DNA TGTGCCAGCAGCTTTCACGTCGTGACAGGGCCCAACGAGCAGTACTTC. Translation gives CASSFHVVTGPNEQYF. The chain joins TRBV7-9 to TRBJ2-7; 7 bases line up with TRBD1. V shed 3 bases, J shed 5 bases, and the junction held 13 bases outside the gene matches. Per the germline V gene, CDR1 is SEHNR and CDR2 is FQNEAQ (reference sequence). The CDR3 is made up of 16 amino acids. The entire variable domain, with the rest obtained from reference TRBV7-9 and TRBJ2-7, is as follows: DTGVSQNPRHKITKRGQNVTFRCDPISEHNRLYWYRQTLGQGPEFLTYFQNEAQLEKSRLLSDRFSAERPKGSFSTLEIQRTEQGDSAMYLCASSFHVVTGPNEQYFGPGTRLTVT.

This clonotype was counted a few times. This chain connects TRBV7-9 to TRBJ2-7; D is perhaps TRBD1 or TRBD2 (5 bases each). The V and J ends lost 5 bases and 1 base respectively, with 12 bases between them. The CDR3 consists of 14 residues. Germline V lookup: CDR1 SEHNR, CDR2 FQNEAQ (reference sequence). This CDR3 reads CASSRDGLSYEQYF. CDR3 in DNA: TGTGCCAGCAGCAGGGACGGCTTATCCTACGAGCAGTACTTC.

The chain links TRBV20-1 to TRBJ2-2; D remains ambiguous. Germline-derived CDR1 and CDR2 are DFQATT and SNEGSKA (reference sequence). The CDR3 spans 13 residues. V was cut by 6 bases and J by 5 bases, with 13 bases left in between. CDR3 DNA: TGCAGTGCCGCCCACCTTCCGACCGGGGAGCTGTTTTTT. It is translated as CSAAHLPTGELFF.

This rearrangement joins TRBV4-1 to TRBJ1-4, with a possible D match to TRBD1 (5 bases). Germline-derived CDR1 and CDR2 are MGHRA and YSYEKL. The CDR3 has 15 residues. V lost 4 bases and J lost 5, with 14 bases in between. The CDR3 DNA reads TGCGCCAGCAGCCGCTCCGGGGACCCCAATGAAAAACTGTTTTTT. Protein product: CASSRSGDPNEKLFF.

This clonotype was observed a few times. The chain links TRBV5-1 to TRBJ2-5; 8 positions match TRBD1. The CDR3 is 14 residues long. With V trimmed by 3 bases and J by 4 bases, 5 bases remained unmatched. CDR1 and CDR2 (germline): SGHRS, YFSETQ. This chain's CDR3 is CASSSGQGVETQYF. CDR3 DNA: TGCGCCAGCAGCTCAGGACAGGGAGTAGAGACCCAGTACTTC.